Following are 25 T cell receptor beta chains from one sample sequenced in a study of cytomegalovirus exposure and HLA in healthy donors. 13 Jbeta primers and 60 Vbeta primers were used for the PCR. TCRdb's copy holds only in-frame clones and misses some; the assay was immunoSEQ multiplex PCR. This table has some 210,000 clones, about 90% appearing once. The sample consisted of PBMCs. Every receptor here comes from a man aged 30 to 39 in good health and CMV-seronegative.

In DNA form, the CDR3 reads TGTGCCAGCAGCTCCGGTCGCGGGGGGGCCCCCGAAACAGATACGCAGTATTTT. Its protein is CASSSGRGGAPETDTQYF. This chain connects TRBV11-2 to TRBJ2-3; 9 positions match TRBD2. The CDR3 runs 18 residues. Unmatched junction bases numbered 14, after V lost 4 bases and J lost 3 bases. CDR1 is SGHAT and CDR2 is FQNNGV in the germline V gene.

This clone has more than one count but fewer than ten. CDR3 in DNA: TGTGCCAGCAGCACGGGACAGGGAACTTATGGCTACACCTTC. This encodes CASSTGQGTYGYTF. The chain recombines TRBV13 with TRBJ1-2; 9 positions match TRBD1. Trimming took 5 bases from V and 5 from J; bases not matched to a gene: 6. The germline V gene encodes CDR1 PRHDT and CDR2 FYEKMQ (reference sequence). CDR3 length: 14 residues.

CDR3 bases: TGTGCCAGCAGCTCCGAGGGCAACAGGGACGAGCAGTACTTC. Translation: CASSSEGNRDEQYF. The J gene is TRBJ2-7, the V gene TRBV9; possibly TRBD1 for D (6 bases). The germline V gene encodes CDR1 SGDLS and CDR2 YYNGEE. Trimming removed 4 bases at V and 5 bases at J, with 16 bases between. The CDR3 runs to 14 residues.

The CDR3, as DNA: TGCGCCAGCTCTCCTCCGGCTAGTAATGACAATGAGCAGTTCTTC. Translating it yields CASSPPASNDNEQFF. The V and J genes are TRBV5-1 and TRBJ2-1; D not resolved. The V and J ends lost 7 bases and 5 bases respectively, with 19 bases between them. The CDR3 runs 15 residues. CDR1 is SGHRS, CDR2 YFSETQ, per germline.

Of note for this clone: The junction does not match germline at one end; this may be a read error. J is TRBJ1-4 and V is TRBV4-2; possibly TRBD1 for D (5 bases). Germline CDR1 reads LGHNA; CDR2 reads YNFKEQ. This CDR3 comprises 17 residues. CDR3 amino acids: CAGSQEGAVVTNEKLFF. Here the CDR3 DNA reads TGTGCCGGCAGCCAGGAAGGGGCGGTTGTCACTAATGAAAAACTGTTTTTT.

Regarding this clone: Additional DNA sequences in this sample encode the identical CDR3. J is TRBJ1-5 and V is TRBV28; D is ambiguous. The V end lost 6 bases, the J end lost 2 bases, and 8 bases lay between the germline ends. In germline, CDR1 is MDHEN, CDR2 SYDVKM. The CDR3 covers 13 residues. The CDR3 nucleotides are TGTGCCAGCAGGGTTCAGGGCAATCAGCCCCAGCATTTT. This encodes CASRVQGNQPQHF.

V is TRBV7-9 and J is TRBJ1-2; D gene ambiguous. The V and J ends lost 1 base and 8 bases respectively, with 17 bases between them. The CDR3 length is 15 residues. Germline CDR1 SEHNR, CDR2 FQNEAQ (reference sequence). The CDR3 region has the DNA TGTGCCAGCAGCTTAGAGTCAACACAAAAGGAGGGCTACACCTTC. This translates into CASSLESTQKEGYTF.

The rearrangement links TRBV7-9 to TRBJ1-1; D is possibly TRBD1 (6 bases). The CDR3 length is 14 residues. Germline loops: CDR1 SEHNR, CDR2 FQNEAQ (reference sequence). V shed 5 bases and J shed 5 bases, with 15 bases lying between them. The CDR3 here is CASSDSQGWTEAFF. CDR3 coding DNA: TGTGCCAGCAGCGATTCTCAGGGGTGGACTGAAGCTTTCTTT.

The CDR3 protein is CASFGGGSSYEQYF. The CDR3 nucleotides read TGTGCCAGCTTTGGGGGCGGAAGCTCCTACGAGCAGTACTTC. V usage is TRBV28 and J usage is TRBJ2-7; D is perhaps TRBD1 (6 bases). The V end lost 8 bases, the J end lost 0 bases, and 14 bases lay between the germline ends. CDR1 MDHEN and CDR2 SYDVKM come from the germline V gene. The CDR3 is 14 amino acids.

The rearrangement joins TRBV19 to TRBJ2-7, with a weak D call TRBD1 (5 bases). Trimming stripped 7 bases from V and 1 base from J, with 17 bases between. This CDR3 spans 15 amino acids. The germline CDR1 and CDR2 sequences are LNHDA and SQIVND (reference sequence). CDR3 DNA: TGTGCCAGTACTTCCTCTGACAGAGCTTCCTACGAGCAGTACTTC. Translating it yields CASTSSDRASYEQYF.

The chain is built from TRBV11-2 and TRBJ1-1; D is possibly TRBD1 (6 bases). Germline V CDR1 and CDR2: SGHAT, FQNNGV. V lost 5 bases, J lost 0 bases, and 16 bases lay in between. CDR3 length: 16 residues. The CDR3 region is CASSRTGNLMNTEAFF. CDR3 DNA: TGTGCCAGCAGCCGAACAGGGAACCTCATGAACACTGAAGCTTTCTTT. Combining the CDR3 with reference TRBV11-2 and TRBJ1-1 gives the whole variable domain EAGVAQSPRYKIIEKRQSVAFWCNPISGHATLYWYQQILGQGPKLLIQFQNNGVVDDSQLPKDRFSAERLKGVDSTLKIQPAKLEDSAVYLCASSRTGNLMNTEAFFGQGTRLTVV.

The rearrangement uses TRBV11-2 and TRBJ1-2, with D tentatively TRBD1 (5 bases). This CDR3 has 13 amino acids. From germline, CDR1 is SGHAT and CDR2 FQNNGV. The V end lost 3 bases, the J end lost 0 bases, and 5 bases lay between the germline ends. The CDR3 here is CASSFRANYGYTF. The CDR3 DNA is TGTGCCAGCAGCTTCAGGGCTAACTATGGCTACACCTTC. Full variable domain (rest looked up from reference TRBV11-2 and TRBJ1-2): EAGVAQSPRYKIIEKRQSVAFWCNPISGHATLYWYQQILGQGPKLLIQFQNNGVVDDSQLPKDRFSAERLKGVDSTLKIQPAKLEDSAVYLCASSFRANYGYTFGSGTRLTVV.

Concerning this clone: Mismatch with germline at one junction end may stem from a read error. The V gene is TRBV11-2, the J gene TRBJ2-5; 10 bases line up with TRBD1. TRBJ2-7 matches the DNA end more closely, so the J call is doubtful. CDR3 length: 14 amino acids. Germline loops: CDR1 SGHAT, CDR2 FQNNGV. The CDR3 loop reads CASRLGQGDGEQYF. CDR3 DNA: TGTGCCAGCAGGTTAGGACAGGGGGACGGCGAGCAGTACTTC.

Regarding this clone: At one boundary the junction diverges from the germline segment, which might be a read error. The CDR3 protein is CSSSKRATTPFDRGLRAFF. The DNA of the CDR3 is TGTTCCAGCAGCAAACGTGCCACCACCCCGTTCGACAGGGGGCTACGGGCTTTCTTT. The V and J genes are TRBV7-9 and TRBJ1-1; 10 bases map to TRBD1. Looked up from germline, CDR1 is SEHNR and CDR2 is FQNEAQ (reference sequence). The length of the CDR3 is 19 residues.

The V call is TRBV30, the J call TRBJ1-4; D perhaps matches TRBD1 (5 bases). The CDR3 runs to 15 residues. V was shortened by 0 bases and J by 10 bases, with 18 bases between the two germline ends. Germline V gene data show CDR1 as GTSNPN and CDR2 as SVGIG (reference sequence). CDR3 in amino acids: CAWSVNGPLGGKLFF. The CDR3 DNA is TGTGCCTGGAGTGTAAACGGGCCCCTCGGGGGAAAACTGTTTTTT.

This chain joins TRBV6-6 and TRBJ2-7, with D perhaps matching TRBD2 (6 bases). The ends were cut back, 8 bases at V and 6 bases at J, with 17 bases in the middle. Germline V CDR1 and CDR2: MNHNY, SVGAGI (reference sequence). The CDR3 totals 13 residues. The CDR3 reads CASRLREIPEQYF. The CDR3, as DNA: TGTGCCAGCCGCCTCCGGGAGATTCCCGAGCAGTACTTC.

Notes on this clone: An end of the junction does not agree with germline; a read error may underlie this. Other DNA sequences in the sample encode the same CDR3. This chain joins TRBV11-1 and TRBJ2-1, with 8 bases that match TRBD2. This CDR3 spans 16 amino acids. Germline V gene data show CDR1 as SGHAT and CDR2 as FQDESV (reference sequence). The CDR3 reads CASSLAGTRPSNEQFF. CDR3 sequence (DNA): TGCGCCAGCAGCTTAGCCGGGACTAGACCCTCCAATGAGCAGTTCTTC.

The chain couples TRBV6-1 to TRBJ1-5; unclear D gene. The V gene lost 6 bases and the J gene lost 1 base, with 13 bases spanning the gap. Germline V lookup: CDR1 MNHNS, CDR2 SASEGT. The CDR3 has 15 amino acids. CDR3 residues: CASRSLGESNQPQHF. For the CDR3, the DNA is TGTGCCAGCAGATCCCTCGGGGAGAGCAATCAGCCCCAGCATTTT.

The rearrangement joins TRBV28 to TRBJ1-2; TRBD1 is a possible D gene (6 bases). CDR1 and CDR2 from the germline V gene are MDHEN and SYDVKM. This CDR3 region has 15 residues. Trimming took off 6 bases at V and 1 base at J, with 15 bases between the two ends. The CDR3 DNA reads as TGTGCCAGCAGAGATGGACAGTTTCTTAACTATGGCTACACCTTC. It translates to CASRDGQFLNYGYTF.

DNA of the CDR3: TGTGCCAGCAGTTTCGGACAGGGGTACTCCTACGAGCAGTACTTC. Residues: CASSFGQGYSYEQYF. The chain recombines TRBV27 with TRBJ2-5; 9 nucleotides line up with TRBD1. With the DNA end fitting TRBJ2-7 better, the J assignment may be wrong. CDR1 is MNHEY, CDR2 SMNVEV, per germline (reference sequence). This CDR3 is 15 amino acids long.

The V gene is TRBV4-1, the J gene TRBJ2-1; a possible D gene is TRBD2 (7 bases). CDR3 size: 17 residues. CDR1 and CDR2 from the germline V gene are MGHRA and YSYEKL. With 0 bases removed from V and 5 bases from J, the gap between germline ends came to 17 bases. The DNA of the CDR3 is TGCGCCAGCAGCCAAGATAGTTCGGGGGGCCTGAACAATGAGCAGTTCTTC. This codes for CASSQDSSGGLNNEQFF.

The rearrangement links TRBV25-1 to TRBJ1-3; no reliable D call. Trimming shortened V by 7 bases and J by 0 bases, and 10 bases separated the two germline ends. This CDR3 has 14 amino acids. Germline lookup yields CDR1 MGHDK and CDR2 SYGVNS. CDR3 bases: TGTGCCAGCACACCTAGGTACTCTGGAAACACCATATATTTT. Its translation is CASTPRYSGNTIYF.

The chain joins TRBV7-2 to TRBJ2-3; D may be TRBD2 (6 bases). The CDR3 extends over 14 amino acids. CDR1 and CDR2 from the germline V gene are SGHTA and FQGNSA. The V end lost 1 base, the J end lost 6 bases, and 11 bases lay between the germline ends. The chain's CDR3 is CASSLVAGPDTQYF. CDR3 bases: TGTGCCAGCAGCTTAGTGGCGGGGCCCGATACGCAGTATTTT.

The chain uses TRBV18 and TRBJ2-2; D ambiguous. Germline values: CDR1 KGHSH, CDR2 LQKENI. The germline V and J ends were trimmed by 5 bases and 8 bases, with 12 bases remaining between them. The CDR3 spans 13 residues. DNA of the CDR3: TGTGCCAGCTCAAATGATGCACGGGGGGAGCTGTTTTTT. The encoded protein is CASSNDARGELFF.

The chain has TRBV18 and TRBJ1-1, with D maybe TRBD1 (6 bases). V lost 4 bases to trimming and J lost 2 bases, with 23 bases between them. The length of the CDR3 is 18 residues. Per the germline V gene, CDR1 is KGHSH and CDR2 is LQKENI. The CDR3 protein is CASSLTAITPGGNTEAFF. CDR3 in DNA: TGTGCCAGCTCACTCACAGCGATAACTCCGGGGGGCAACACTGAAGCTTTCTTT.